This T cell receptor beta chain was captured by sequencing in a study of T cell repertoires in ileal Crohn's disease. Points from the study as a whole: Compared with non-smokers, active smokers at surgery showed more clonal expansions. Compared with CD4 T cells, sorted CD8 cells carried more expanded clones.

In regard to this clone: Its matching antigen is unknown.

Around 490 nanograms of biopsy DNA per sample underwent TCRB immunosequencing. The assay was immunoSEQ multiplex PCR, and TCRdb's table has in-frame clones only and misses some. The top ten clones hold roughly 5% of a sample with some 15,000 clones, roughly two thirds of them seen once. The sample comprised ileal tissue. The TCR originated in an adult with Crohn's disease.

The CDR3: CASKSRGNEQFF. In DNA, the CDR3 is TGTGCCAGCAAAAGTAGAGGTAATGAGCAGTTCTTC. The chain is built from TRBV2 and TRBJ2-1; D gene ambiguous. CDR1 is SNHLY and CDR2 is FYNNEI in the germline V gene. The V gene lost 7 bases and the J gene lost 7 bases, with 11 bases spanning the gap. The CDR3 has 12 residues.